This entry features one T cell receptor (beta chain) sequence. What it binds is not known. MiXCR, run by TCRdb on the multiplex PCR reads, gives a single entry per CDR3 protein. The data hold some 170,000 distinct CDR3 sequences, with roughly a third observed a single time. This record belongs to a study of breast tumors, draining lymph nodes, adjacent tissues. Study observations and caveats: The lymph node origin of tumor T cells was framed as consistent with a hypothesis, not demonstrated. Most tumor T cells seemingly derive from lymph node, then expand in tumor. Luminal-like breast cancer showed significantly higher tumor–nontumor repertoire similarity than basal-like.

Breast cancer patients provided tissue from their axillary draining lymph nodes. The CDR3 consists of 16 residues. Unmatched junction bases numbered 7, after V lost 5 bases and J lost 2 bases. From germline, CDR1 is SGHAT and CDR2 FQDESV (reference sequence). The rearrangement uses TRBV11-1 and TRBJ2-5, with 11 nucleotides matching TRBD1. The clonotype originates from a female donor with breast cancer. Some clones in this sample may be carry-over from other donors' samples. Sequencing was carried out using axillary lymph node tissue. This CDR3 is CASSRAGTGGQETQYF. CDR3 bases: TGTGCCAGCAGCAGAGCCGGGACAGGGGGACAAGAGACCCAGTACTTC. Looking up the rest from reference TRBV11-1 and TRBJ2-5 gives the full variable domain: EAEVAQSPRYKITEKSQAVAFWCDPISGHATLYWYRQILGQGPELLVQFQDESVVDDSQLPKDRFSAERLKGVDSTLKIQPAELGDSAMYLCASSRAGTGGQETQYFGPGTRLLVL.